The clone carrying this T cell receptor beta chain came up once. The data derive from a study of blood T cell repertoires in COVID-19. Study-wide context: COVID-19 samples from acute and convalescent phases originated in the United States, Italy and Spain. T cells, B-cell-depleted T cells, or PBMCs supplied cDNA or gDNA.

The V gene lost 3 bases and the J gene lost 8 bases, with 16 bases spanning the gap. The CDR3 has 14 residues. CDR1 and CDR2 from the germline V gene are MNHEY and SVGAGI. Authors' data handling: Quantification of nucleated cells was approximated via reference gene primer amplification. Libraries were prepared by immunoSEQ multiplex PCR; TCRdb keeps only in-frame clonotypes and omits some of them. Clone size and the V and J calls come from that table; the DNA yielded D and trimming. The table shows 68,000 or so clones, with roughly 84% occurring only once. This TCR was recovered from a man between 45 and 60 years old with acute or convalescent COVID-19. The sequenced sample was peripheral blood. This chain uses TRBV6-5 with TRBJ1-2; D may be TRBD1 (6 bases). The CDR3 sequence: CASSYLRDTDGYTF. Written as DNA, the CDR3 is TGTGCCAGCAGTTATCTACGGGACACCGACGGCTACACCTTC.